Listed below are T cell receptor beta chains from one sample, sequenced in a study of blood T cell repertoires in COVID-19. TCRdb's copy holds only in-frame clones and misses some; the assay was immunoSEQ multiplex PCR. The repertoire holds some 200,000 clones, with 80% to 85% as singletons. The specimen was peripheral blood. The receptors shown here come from a woman older than 75 with COVID-19, enrolled during active disease. Each CDR3 is given with its conserved first and last residue. Fields, in order: clone size, V gene, D gene, J gene, CDR3 protein, CDR3 DNA. The D gene is left open where the match is weak. Clone size is stated in some rows and not others, as once, few, many or a class when expanded.

few	TRBV11-2	TRBD1	TRBJ1-1	CASSPDRGLGTEAFF	TGTGCCAGCAGCCCGGACAGGGGGCTGGGCACTGAAGCTTTCTTT
once	TRBV6-6	NA	TRBJ1-1	CASQGYNTEAFF	TGTGCCAGCCAGGGGTACAACACTGAAGCTTTCTTT
NA	TRBV19	NA	TRBJ1-4	CATAGYSEKLFF	TGTGCCACCGCAGGGTATAGCGAAAAACTGTTTTTT
NA	TRBV7-3	NA	TRBJ2-1	CASSLGAVNYNEQFF	TGTGCCAGCAGCTTGGGGGCTGTTAACTACAATGAGCAGTTCTTC
few	TRBV28	TRBD1	TRBJ1-2	CASSFPDRFNGYTF	TGTGCCAGCAGTTTCCCGGACAGGTTTAATGGCTACACCTTC
NA	TRBV10-3	TRBD2	TRBJ2-5	CAISESSSGLETQYF	TGTGCCATCAGTGAGTCATCTAGCGGGCTAGAGACCCAGTACTTC
few	TRBV2	NA	TRBJ2-3	CASSEFGRVTDTQYF	TGTGCCAGCAGTGAATTCGGGCGGGTCACAGATACGCAGTATTTT
NA	TRBV28	TRBD2	TRBJ2-5	CASRGGGALETQYF	TGTGCCAGCAGGGGCGGGGGGGCCCTGGAGACCCAGTACTTC
NA	TRBV7-2	NA	TRBJ2-7	CASSGSSVVYEQYF	TGTGCCAGCAGCGGGAGCTCAGTGGTCTACGAGCAGTACTTC
NA	TRBV30	TRBD1	TRBJ1-2	CAWTKPGQVNYGYTF	TGTGCCTGGACCAAACCCGGACAGGTTAACTATGGCTACACCTTC
NA	TRBV10-1	TRBD2	TRBJ2-1	CASSRLGTSTYNEQFF	TGCGCCAGCAGCCGCTTGGGGACTAGCACCTACAATGAGCAGTTCTTC
NA	TRBV7-3	TRBD1	TRBJ1-2	CASSLKPGTGGILYNYGYTF	TGTGCCAGCAGCTTAAAGCCTGGGACAGGGGGTATCTTATATAACTATGGCTACACCTTC
NA	TRBV6-4	NA	TRBJ1-3	CASSDIRTPGNTIYF	TGTGCCAGCAGTGATATAAGGACACCGGGAAACACCATATATTTT
few	TRBV28	TRBD2	TRBJ2-5	CASSLAGTLETQYF	TGTGCCAGCAGTCTAGCGGGGACTTTGGAGACCCAGTACTTC
NA	TRBV5-4	NA	TRBJ2-1	CASYPGTSLYNEQFF	TGTGCCAGCTATCCGGGGACATCTCTCTACAATGAGCAGTTCTTC
NA	TRBV9	NA	TRBJ1-1	CASSARGGLNTEAFF	TGTGCCAGCAGCGCCCGGGGGGGATTGAACACTGAAGCTTTCTTT
few	TRBV14	TRBD2	TRBJ2-1	CASSQDRTRGHEQFF	TGTGCCAGCAGCCAAGACAGGACTAGGGGCCATGAGCAGTTCTTC
NA	TRBV5-1	TRBD1	TRBJ1-2	CASSLAAGGDYGYTF	TGCGCCAGCAGCTTGGCCGCAGGGGGCGACTATGGCTACACCTTC
few	TRBV11-2	NA	TRBJ1-1	CASSRMGANTEAFF	TGTGCCAGCAGCCGGATGGGGGCGAACACTGAAGCTTTCTTT
NA	TRBV6-1	NA	TRBJ1-5	CASSEWQDSNQPQHF	TGTGCCAGCAGTGAATGGCAGGATAGCAATCAGCCCCAGCATTTT
NA	TRBV5-1	TRBD1	TRBJ1-1	CASSPGGTGANTEAFF	TGCGCCAGCAGCCCCGGCGGGACAGGGGCCAACACTGAAGCTTTCTTT
few	TRBV7-9	NA	TRBJ1-4	CASSSQGNEKLFF	TGTGCCAGCAGCTCACAGGGTAATGAAAAACTGTTTTTT